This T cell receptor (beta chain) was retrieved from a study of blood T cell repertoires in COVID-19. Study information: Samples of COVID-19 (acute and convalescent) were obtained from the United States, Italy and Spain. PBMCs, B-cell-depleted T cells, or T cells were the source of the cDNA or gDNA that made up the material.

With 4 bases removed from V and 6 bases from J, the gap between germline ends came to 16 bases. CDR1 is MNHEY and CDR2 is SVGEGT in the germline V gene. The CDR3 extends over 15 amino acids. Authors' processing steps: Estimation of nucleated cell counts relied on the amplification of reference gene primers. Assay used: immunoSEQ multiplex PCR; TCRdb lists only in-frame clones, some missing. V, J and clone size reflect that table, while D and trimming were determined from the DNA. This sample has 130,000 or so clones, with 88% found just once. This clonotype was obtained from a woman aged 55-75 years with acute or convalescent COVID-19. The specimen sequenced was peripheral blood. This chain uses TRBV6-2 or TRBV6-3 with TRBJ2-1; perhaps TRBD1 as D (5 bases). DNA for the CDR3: TGTGCCAGCAGTTTCCTGGCAGGGATTTTCAATGAGCAGTTCTTC. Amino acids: CASSFLAGIFNEQFF.